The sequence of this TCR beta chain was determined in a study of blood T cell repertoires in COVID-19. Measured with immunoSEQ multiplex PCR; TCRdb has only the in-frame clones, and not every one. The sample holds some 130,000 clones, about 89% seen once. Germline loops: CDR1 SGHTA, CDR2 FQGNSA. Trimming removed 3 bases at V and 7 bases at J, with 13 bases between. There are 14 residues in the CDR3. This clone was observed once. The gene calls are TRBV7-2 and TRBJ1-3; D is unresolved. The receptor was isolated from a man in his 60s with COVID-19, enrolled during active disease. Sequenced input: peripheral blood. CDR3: CASSLARRFNTIYF. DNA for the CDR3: TGTGCCAGCAGCTTGGCCCGGAGGTTCAACACCATATATTTT.